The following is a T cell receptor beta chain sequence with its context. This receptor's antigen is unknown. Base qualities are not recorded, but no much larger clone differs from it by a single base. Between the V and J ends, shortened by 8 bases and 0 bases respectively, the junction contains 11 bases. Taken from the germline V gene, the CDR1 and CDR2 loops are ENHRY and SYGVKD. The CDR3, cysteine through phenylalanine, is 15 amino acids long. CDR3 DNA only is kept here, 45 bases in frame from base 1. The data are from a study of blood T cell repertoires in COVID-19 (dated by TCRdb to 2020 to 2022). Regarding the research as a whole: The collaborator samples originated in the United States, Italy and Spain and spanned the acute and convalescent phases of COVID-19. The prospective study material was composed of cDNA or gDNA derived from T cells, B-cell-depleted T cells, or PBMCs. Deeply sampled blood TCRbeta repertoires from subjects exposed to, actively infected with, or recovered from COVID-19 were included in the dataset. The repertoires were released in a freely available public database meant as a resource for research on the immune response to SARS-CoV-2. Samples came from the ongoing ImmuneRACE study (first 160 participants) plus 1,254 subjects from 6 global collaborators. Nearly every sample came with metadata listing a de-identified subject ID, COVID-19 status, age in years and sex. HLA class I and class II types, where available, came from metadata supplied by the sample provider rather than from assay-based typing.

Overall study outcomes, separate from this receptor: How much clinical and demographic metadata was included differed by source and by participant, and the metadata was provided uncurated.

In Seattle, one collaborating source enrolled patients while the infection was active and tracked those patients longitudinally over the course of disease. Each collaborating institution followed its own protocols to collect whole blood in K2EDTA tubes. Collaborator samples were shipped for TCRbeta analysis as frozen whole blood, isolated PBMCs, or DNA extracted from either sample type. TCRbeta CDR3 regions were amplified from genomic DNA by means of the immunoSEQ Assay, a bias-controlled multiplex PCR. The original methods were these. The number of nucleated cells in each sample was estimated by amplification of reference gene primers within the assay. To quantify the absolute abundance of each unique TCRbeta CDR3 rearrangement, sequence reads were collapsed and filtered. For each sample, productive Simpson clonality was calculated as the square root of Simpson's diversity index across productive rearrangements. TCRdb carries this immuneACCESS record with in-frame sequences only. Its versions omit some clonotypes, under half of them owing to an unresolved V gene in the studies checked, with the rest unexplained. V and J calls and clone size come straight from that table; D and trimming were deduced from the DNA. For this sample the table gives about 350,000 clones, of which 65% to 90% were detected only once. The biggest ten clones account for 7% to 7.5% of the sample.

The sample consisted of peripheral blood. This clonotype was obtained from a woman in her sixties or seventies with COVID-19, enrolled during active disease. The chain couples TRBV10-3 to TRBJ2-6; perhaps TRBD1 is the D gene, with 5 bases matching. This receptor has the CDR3 CAIGASNSGANVLTF. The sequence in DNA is TGTGCCATCGGGGCGTCGAACTCTGGGGCCAACGTCCTGACTTTC.